The 24 T cell receptor beta chains reported below all come from one sample, sequenced in a study of T cell responses to AZD1222 COVID-19 vaccine. The method was immunoSEQ multiplex PCR; TCRdb's version includes in-frame clones alone and lacks a portion of them. Among 150,000 or so clones listed, roughly nine tenths were seen once. The sample was peripheral blood, taken on day 0 of AZD1222 vaccination. The receptors here all came from an adult in good health.

This clone was counted only a few times. J is TRBJ1-1 and V is TRBV7-9, with 9 bases identical to TRBD1. Trimming cost V 4 bases and J 0 bases; bases outside gene matches: 6. The CDR3 spans 16 residues. CDR1 SEHNR and CDR2 FQNEAQ come from the germline V gene (reference sequence). The chain's CDR3 is CASSSTGTGLNTEAFF. The CDR3 region has the DNA TGTGCCAGCAGCTCGACCGGGACAGGGTTGAACACTGAAGCTTTCTTT. Using reference TRBV7-9 and TRBJ1-1 for the parts outside the CDR3, the full variable domain is DTGVSQNPRHKITKRGQNVTFRCDPISEHNRLYWYRQTLGQGPEFLTYFQNEAQLEKSRLLSDRFSAERPKGSFSTLEIQRTEQGDSAMYLCASSSTGTGLNTEAFFGQGTRLTVV.

The chain joins TRBV11-2 to TRBJ2-3; unclear D gene. The CDR3 consists of 12 residues. Looked up from germline, CDR1 is SGHAT and CDR2 is FQNNGV. V lost 7 bases, J lost 1 base, and 6 bases lay in between. The CDR3 protein is CASKGGTDTQYF. The CDR3 DNA follows: TGTGCCAGCAAGGGTGGCACAGATACGCAGTATTTT.

This sequence joins TRBV19 and TRBJ1-5, with 7 bases that match TRBD1. This CDR3 is 13 amino acids long. Germline trimming cut 5 bases from V and 3 bases from J; bases unmatched to any gene: 1. Germline CDR1 and CDR2: LNHDA and SQIVND (reference sequence). In DNA, the CDR3 is TGTGCCAGTAGTGGGACAGTCAATCAGCCCCAGCATTTT. It encodes CASSGTVNQPQHF.

As concerns this clone: At one end the junction does not follow the germline gene, possibly because of a read error. The chain has TRBV7-2 and TRBJ2-7; 7 bases match TRBD1. CDR1 is SGHTA and CDR2 is FQGNSA in the germline V gene. The CDR3 has 14 residues. CDR3 sequence (DNA): TGTGCCAGCAGTTTAGAGACAGGGTCCCACGAGCAGTACTTC. Its protein is CASSLETGSHEQYF.

The chain is built from TRBV28 and TRBJ2-3, with D unresolved. The V gene lost 10 bases and the J gene lost 3 bases, with 17 bases spanning the gap. Germline lookup yields CDR1 MDHEN and CDR2 SYDVKM. CDR3 length: 14 amino acids. CDR3 amino acids: CANLPRPRTDTQYF. The CDR3 DNA reads as TGTGCCAACCTCCCGCGGCCGCGAACAGATACGCAGTATTTT.

V is TRBV6-2 or TRBV6-3 and J is TRBJ2-7; D unclear. Germline V gives CDR1 MNHEY, CDR2 SVGEGT. Trimming shortened V by 4 bases and J by 7 bases, and 11 bases separated the two germline ends. This CDR3 region has 12 residues. CDR3 sequence reads: CASSWKFAEQYF. The CDR3 nucleotides are TGTGCCAGCAGTTGGAAGTTCGCGGAGCAGTACTTC.

CDR3 region: CASSPSGRANNEQFF. In nucleotides, the CDR3 is TGTGCCAGCAGTCCCAGCGGGAGGGCCAACAATGAGCAGTTCTTC. The chain links TRBV27 to TRBJ2-1; 10 positions match TRBD2. V dropped 5 bases and J dropped 5; count of bases not matched to a gene: 6. The CDR3 has 15 amino acids. From germline, CDR1 is MNHEY and CDR2 SMNVEV (reference sequence).

The chain joins TRBV7-2 to TRBJ1-2; TRBD1 aligns across 8 bases. Trimming removed 1 base from V and 7 bases from J; junction bases left unmatched: 8. This CDR3 region has 15 residues. CDR1 and CDR2 (germline): SGHTA, FQGNSA. DNA of the CDR3: TGTGCCAGCAGCTTAGAGTTCAGGGGGCTGGGTGGCTACACCTTC. It is translated as CASSLEFRGLGGYTF.

The table lists this clone with a count of one. The chain uses TRBV7-2 and TRBJ2-1; TRBD1 is a possible D gene (6 bases). Trimming removed 5 bases from V and 4 bases from J, with 21 bases in between. The germline gives CDR1 SGHTA, CDR2 FQGNSA. This CDR3 is 17 amino acids long. CDR3 nucleotides: TGTGCCAGCAGCCCCTCCCTCGGGCCAGGGGATTACAATGAGCAGTTCTTC. It encodes CASSPSLGPGDYNEQFF.

The chain links TRBV14 to TRBJ1-2; D possibly corresponds to TRBD1 (6 bases). This CDR3 has 12 amino acids. The V gene lost 4 bases and the J gene lost 13 bases, with 16 bases spanning the gap. Germline V gene data show CDR1 as SGHDN and CDR2 as FVKESK. CDR3 residues: CASSPQRGDPTF. CDR3 coding DNA: TGTGCCAGCAGCCCACAGAGGGGGGATCCCACCTTC. The full variable domain, in which reference TRBV14 and TRBJ1-2 provide the parts outside the CDR3, is EAGVTQFPSHSVIEKGQTVTLRCDPISGHDNLYWYRRVMGKEIKFLLHFVKESKQDESGMPNNRFLAERTGGTYSTLKVQPAELEDSGVYFCASSPQRGDPTFGSGTRLTVV.

The rearrangement joins TRBV30 to TRBJ2-3; the D gene is possibly TRBD2 (6 bases). With 0 bases removed from V and 5 bases from J, the gap between germline ends came to 12 bases. CDR3 length: 14 residues. Germline values: CDR1 GTSNPN, CDR2 SVGIG (reference sequence). The CDR3 region is CAWSVRERLDTQYF. The CDR3 DNA reads as TGTGCCTGGAGTGTACGGGAGCGATTAGATACGCAGTATTTT.

This rearrangement joins TRBV28 to TRBJ1-1, with 7 bases that match TRBD1. The CDR3 runs 15 residues. Germline CDR1 MDHEN, CDR2 SYDVKM. V trimming: 4 bases; J trimming: 5 bases; junction bases outside the gene matches: 10. The CDR3 bases are TGTGCCAGCAGTTACTCACAGGGGCTCTGGACTGAAGCTTTCTTT. This sequence encodes CASSYSQGLWTEAFF. The full variable domain, its missing parts supplied by reference TRBV28 and TRBJ1-1, is DVKVTQSSRYLVKRTGEKVFLECVQDMDHENMFWYRQDPGLGLRLIYFSYDVKMKEKGDIPEGYSVSREKKERFSLILESASTNQTSMYLCASSYSQGLWTEAFFGQGTRLTVV.

The genes are TRBV25-1 and TRBJ1-1; D unresolved. Trimming removed 3 bases from V and 8 bases from J, with 19 bases in between. CDR1 is MGHDK, CDR2 SYGVNS, per germline. CDR3 length: 15 residues. The CDR3 nucleotides are TGTGCCAGCAGTGACGCCTCAGAACTTTTCGGAGAAGCTTTCTTT. It is translated as CASSDASELFGEAFF.

V gene TRBV25-1 combines with J gene TRBJ1-3; the match to TRBD1 covers 11 bases. Germline V CDR1 and CDR2: MGHDK, SYGVNS. After removal of 3 bases from V and 0 bases from J, the junction contained 1 base not matched to a gene. The CDR3 has 16 residues. The CDR3 reads CASSDGQGASGNTIYF. CDR3 bases: TGTGCCAGCAGTGATGGACAGGGGGCCTCTGGAAACACCATATATTTT.

V usage is TRBV18 and J usage is TRBJ1-1; D is ambiguous. V shed 0 bases and J shed 6 bases, with 11 bases lying between them. The germline V gene has CDR1 KGHSH and CDR2 LQKENI. The CDR3 has 14 amino acids. DNA for the CDR3: TGTGCCAGCTCACCACCGTCACGGAGGGCTGAAGCTTTCTTT. This sequence encodes CASSPPSRRAEAFF.

The V call is TRBV4-3, the J call TRBJ2-1, with unresolved D. This CDR3 is built from 18 residues. Looked up from germline, CDR1 is LGHNA and CDR2 is YSLEER. The V and J ends lost 0 bases and 0 bases respectively, with 15 bases between them. CDR3 amino acids: CASSQDPLTGFSYNEQFF. The CDR3 DNA sequence: TGCGCCAGCAGCCAAGACCCCTTGACTGGCTTCTCCTACAATGAGCAGTTCTTC.

The J gene is TRBJ2-5, the V gene TRBV5-5; TRBD1 agrees at 8 bases. Germline CDR1 is SGHKS and CDR2 is YYEKEE (reference sequence). Unmatched junction bases numbered 8, after V lost 2 bases and J lost 5 bases. The CDR3 sequence is 15 residues long. The CDR3 bases are TGTGCCAGCAGCTTCAGGGGGCGACAGGGGGAGACCCAGTACTTC. This sequence encodes CASSFRGRQGETQYF. Together with reference TRBV5-5 and TRBJ2-5, the CDR3 gives the full variable domain: DAGVTQSPTHLIKTRGQQVTLRCSPISGHKSVSWYQQVLGQGPQFIFQYYEKEERGRGNFPDRFSARQFPNYSSELNVNALLLGDSALYLCASSFRGRQGETQYFGPGTRLLVL.

The chain joins TRBV19 to TRBJ2-4, with a weak D call TRBD2 (6 bases). Trimming stripped 5 bases from V and 8 bases from J, with 22 bases between. Germline V lookup: CDR1 LNHDA, CDR2 SQIVND (reference sequence). There are 16 residues in the CDR3. This CDR3 reads CASSPGAAGPTDIQYF. The CDR3 DNA is TGTGCCAGTAGTCCGGGAGCCGCGGGACCAACGGACATTCAGTACTTC.

The chain's CDR3 is CASSTEGGGPGNTIYF. The CDR3 bases are TGTGCCAGCAGCACCGAGGGGGGAGGTCCTGGAAACACCATATATTTT. The chain uses TRBV9 and TRBJ1-3, with D perhaps matching TRBD1 (6 bases). Between the trimmed V and J ends, which lost 4 bases and 2 bases, there was a span of 16 bases. Germline CDR1 reads SGDLS; CDR2 reads YYNGEE. CDR3 length: 16 amino acids. Based on the CDR3 plus reference TRBV9 and TRBJ1-3, the full variable domain is DSGVTQTPKHLITATGQRVTLRCSPRSGDLSVYWYQQSLDQGLQFLIQYYNGEERAKGNILERFSAQQFPDLHSELNLSSLELGDSALYFCASSTEGGGPGNTIYFGEGSWLTVV.

The chain joins TRBV7-9 to TRBJ2-1; D might be TRBD1 or TRBD2, each matching 5 bases. The CDR3 totals 18 residues. Looked up from germline, CDR1 is SEHNR and CDR2 is FQNEAQ (reference sequence). The germline V and J ends were trimmed by 6 bases and 0 bases, with 21 bases remaining between them. This CDR3 reads CASSTGTLWGGSYNEQFF. The DNA for the CDR3 is TGTGCCAGCAGTACCGGGACCCTCTGGGGTGGCTCCTACAATGAGCAGTTCTTC. The entire variable domain, with the rest obtained from reference TRBV7-9 and TRBJ2-1, is as follows: DTGVSQNPRHKITKRGQNVTFRCDPISEHNRLYWYRQTLGQGPEFLTYFQNEAQLEKSRLLSDRFSAERPKGSFSTLEIQRTEQGDSAMYLCASSTGTLWGGSYNEQFFGPGTRLTVL.

This clone came up a few times. The genes are TRBV4-1 and TRBJ1-6; 10 bases line up with TRBD1. The CDR3 consists of 21 residues. V gave up 0 bases and J gave up 0 bases; unmatched junction bases: 11. CDR1 and CDR2 from the germline V gene are MGHRA and YSYEKL. The CDR3 sequence is CASSQERAGTGVPSYNSPLHF. CDR3 coding DNA: TGCGCCAGCAGCCAAGAGAGGGCCGGGACAGGGGTTCCCTCCTATAATTCACCCCTCCACTTT.

The chain links TRBV2 to TRBJ2-1, with 13 bases that match TRBD2. After removal of 5 bases from V and 7 bases from J, the junction contained 11 bases not matched to a gene. This CDR3 has 17 residues. Germline V gene lookup returns CDR1 SNHLY and CDR2 FYNNEI. CDR3 in DNA: TGTGCCAGCAGTAAACGCTGGACTAGCGGGGGATTGAATGAGCAGTTCTTC. This translates into CASSKRWTSGGLNEQFF.

The chain is built from TRBV30 and TRBJ1-3; D gene unclear. The CDR3 runs 15 residues. Trimming took off 0 bases at V and 1 base at J, with 10 bases between the two ends. Germline V gene data show CDR1 as GTSNPN and CDR2 as SVGIG (reference sequence). CDR3 in amino acids: CAWSVRRLSGNTIYF. CDR3 coding DNA: TGTGCCTGGAGTGTACGAAGGTTATCTGGAAACACCATATATTTT.

The V and J genes are TRBV28 and TRBJ2-7; D gene ambiguous. The CDR3 consists of 13 residues. V was shortened by 6 bases and J by 0 bases, with 9 bases between the two germline ends. Germline loops: CDR1 MDHEN, CDR2 SYDVKM. The CDR3 here is CASSPYFSYEQYF. The DNA for the CDR3 is TGTGCCAGCAGCCCTTATTTCTCCTACGAGCAGTACTTC.